This T cell receptor beta chain was sequenced during a study of T cells after yellow fever vaccination. This clonotype was seen a few times. MiXCR was run by TCRdb on the 5' RACE reads, yielding one entry per CDR3 protein. The sample yields around 530,000 distinct CDR3 sequences, roughly a sixth seen once. J lost 7 bases, V lost 4 bases, and 11 bases had no gene match. This CDR3 is 16 amino acids long. The rearrangement joins TRBV12-3 or TRBV12-4 to TRBJ1-5, with 9 bases matching TRBD1. The TCR comes from a man younger than 35 who received the YFV17D yellow fever vaccine. This specimen consisted of PBMCs, obtained 4 to 5 days after the first yellow fever vaccination. This CDR3 reads CASSSLGTGPQQPQHF. The CDR3 coding sequence is TGTGCCAGCAGTTCCCTCGGGACAGGGCCTCAACAGCCCCAGCATTTT.